A selection of T cell receptor beta chains follows, all from one sample in a study of T cells after yellow fever vaccination. TCRdb passed the 5' RACE reads through MiXCR, listing each CDR3 protein once. The sample lists 60,000 to 95,000 distinct CDR3 sequences, approximately 7.3% occurring once. Material: CD8+ T cells sorted from PBMCs, obtained about 10 days after the first yellow fever vaccination. The receptors were gathered from a man younger than 30 who received the YFV17D yellow fever vaccine. Each CDR3 is given with its conserved first and last residue. The order of the fields is D gene, V gene, J gene, clone size, CDR3 DNA, CDR3 protein. D genes are given only for firm matches. Clone size, where shown, is once, few, many, or a class for clones that have expanded.

D: .
V: TRBV14
J: TRBJ1-6
size: .
DNA: TGTGCCAGCAGCCAGGGGAGCTCCTATAATTCACCCCTCCACTTT
CDR3: CASSQGSSYNSPLHF

D: .
V: TRBV2
J: TRBJ2-2
size: many
DNA: TGTGCCAGCGATACCGGGACAATGAACACCGGGGAGCTGTTTTTT
CDR3: CASDTGTMNTGELFF

D: .
V: TRBV19
J: TRBJ2-2
size: few
DNA: TGTGCCAGTGGACTGTACACCGGGGAGCTGTTTTTT
CDR3: CASGLYTGELFF

D: .
V: TRBV5-1
J: TRBJ2-3
size: many
DNA: TGCGCCAGCAGCTTCCACCCAGGCCCCACAGATACGCAGTATTTT
CDR3: CASSFHPGPTDTQYF

D: .
V: TRBV4-3
J: TRBJ2-3
size: .
DNA: TGCGCCAGCAGCCAAGCGGGTAGCACAGATACGCAGTATTTT
CDR3: CASSQAGSTDTQYF

D: .
V: TRBV29-1
J: TRBJ1-1
size: many
DNA: TGCAGCGTTGTTGAGTCAGGGAAGACTGAAGCTTTCTTT
CDR3: CSVVESGKTEAFF

D: .
V: TRBV7-2
J: TRBJ2-3
size: many
DNA: TGTGCCAGCAGCTTAGGTTTAAGGGAAAGCCAGTATTTT
CDR3: CASSLGLRESQYF

D: TRBD1
V: TRBV12-3/TRBV12-4
J: TRBJ1-2
size: few
DNA: TGTGCCAGCAGCCTCGACAGGGGGCTTAGTTATGGCTACACCTTC
CDR3: CASSLDRGLSYGYTF

D: .
V: TRBV5-1
J: TRBJ2-7
size: many
DNA: TGCGCCAGCAGCGGATCCGCGGGTGCTTCCTACGAGCAGTACTTC
CDR3: CASSGSAGASYEQYF

D: TRBD2
V: TRBV5-1
J: TRBJ2-3
size: few
DNA: TGCGCCAGCAGCTTGAGGAGCGGGGTCGATACGCAGTATTTT
CDR3: CASSLRSGVDTQYF

D: TRBD2
V: TRBV20-1
J: TRBJ2-1
size: .
DNA: TGCAGTGCTTCGGGGACTAGCTCCGAAACGCCCTACAATGAGCAGTTCTTC
CDR3: CSASGTSSETPYNEQFF

D: .
V: TRBV4-1
J: TRBJ1-4
size: .
DNA: TGCGCCAGCAGCCAAGGGTATGGACAAACGATTGCAACTAATGAAAAACTGTTTTTT
CDR3: CASSQGYGQTIATNEKLFF

D: .
V: TRBV30
J: TRBJ2-2
size: many
DNA: TGTGCCTGGAGTGGATGGACAGTCACCGGGGAGCTGTTTTTT
CDR3: CAWSGWTVTGELFF

D: .
V: TRBV12-2
J: TRBJ2-1
size: .
DNA: TGTGCAAGTCGCGCTCTTTTAGCGGGGGGGAACAATGAGCAGTTCTTC
CDR3: CASRALLAGGNNEQFF

D: .
V: TRBV29-1
J: TRBJ2-5
size: few
DNA: TGCAGCGTTGAAGGGTGGGCTCAAGAGACCCAGTACTTC
CDR3: CSVEGWAQETQYF

D: .
V: TRBV15
J: TRBJ2-1
size: .
DNA: TGTGCCACCTCACCCGAGAGGGCCTACAATGAGCAGTTCTTC
CDR3: CATSPERAYNEQFF

D: .
V: TRBV5-6
J: TRBJ1-1
size: .
DNA: TGTGCCAGCATACGAAACTGGGACACTGAAGCTTTCTTT
CDR3: CASIRNWDTEAFF

D: .
V: TRBV2
J: TRBJ2-1
size: many
DNA: TGTGCCAGCAGTGAACCGGGTTGGCCCGACAATGAGCAGTTCTTC
CDR3: CASSEPGWPDNEQFF

D: TRBD1
V: TRBV4-3
J: TRBJ2-3
size: many
DNA: TGCGCCAGCAGCCAAGCAGGGGGTACCCCCTTACCAGATACGCAGTATTTT
CDR3: CASSQAGGTPLPDTQYF

D: TRBD1
V: TRBV5-6
J: TRBJ2-2
size: .
DNA: TGTGCCAGCAGCTCCCGGACAGGGTCGTTCCCCGGGGAGCTGTTTTTT
CDR3: CASSSRTGSFPGELFF

D: .
V: TRBV28
J: TRBJ2-6
size: many
DNA: TGTGCCAGCAGTTTAAGGGGCTCTGGGGCCAACGTCCTGACTTTC
CDR3: CASSLRGSGANVLTF

D: .
V: TRBV11-2
J: TRBJ2-1
size: .
DNA: TGTGCCAGCACCCTTGAGGGGGGGGGGCACCCTCATTACAATGAGCAGTTCTTC
CDR3: CASTLEGGGHPHYNEQFF

D: .
V: TRBV21-1
J: TRBJ2-1
size: many
DNA: TGTGCCAGCAGCAAAGGGGGTCAGCAACAAGGGAGCTCCTACAATGAGCAGTTCTTC
CDR3: CASSKGGQQQGSSYNEQFF

D: .
V: TRBV5-6
J: TRBJ1-1
size: many
DNA: TGTGCCAGCAGCCCGAGGAGGTGGGACACTGAAGCTTTCTTT
CDR3: CASSPRRWDTEAFF

D: .
V: TRBV24-1
J: TRBJ2-1
size: many
DNA: TGTGCCACCAGTGATTTAAGGGGTTCTGAGCAGTTCTTC
CDR3: CATSDLRGSEQFF

D: TRBD2
V: TRBV2
J: TRBJ2-3
size: many
DNA: TGTGCCAGCACCGGGGCCGGGACTAGTGATACGCAGTATTTT
CDR3: CASTGAGTSDTQYF

D: .
V: TRBV4-1
J: TRBJ1-1
size: .
DNA: TGCGCCAGCAGCCAAGATGCGGCATTTGAAGCTTTCTTT
CDR3: CASSQDAAFEAFF

D: TRBD2
V: TRBV7-6
J: TRBJ2-1
size: many
DNA: TGTGCCAGCAGCCGTCTGGCGGGGGGGACCGACAATGAGCAGTTCTTC
CDR3: CASSRLAGGTDNEQFF

D: TRBD2
V: TRBV9
J: TRBJ2-1
size: many
DNA: TGTGCCAGCAGCGAGCCCCTAGCGGGGGGCAATGAGCAGTTCTTC
CDR3: CASSEPLAGGNEQFF

D: TRBD2
V: TRBV7-9
J: TRBJ2-5
size: few
DNA: TGTGCCAGCAGCCCCGACACTAGCGGGGGGGCAGTGGCCCAGTACTTC
CDR3: CASSPDTSGGAVAQYF

D: TRBD2
V: TRBV7-8
J: TRBJ2-1
size: many
DNA: TGTGCCAGCAGCCCTACACCGAGCGGGGGGAATAACAATGAGCAGTTCTTC
CDR3: CASSPTPSGGNNNEQFF

D: TRBD2
V: TRBV7-7
J: TRBJ2-3
size: many
DNA: TGTGCTAGCAGCTACGCAGCGGGGGGCACAGATACGCAGTATTTT
CDR3: CASSYAAGGTDTQYF

D: .
V: TRBV20-1
J: TRBJ2-7
size: few
DNA: TGCAGTGCTAGAGATGGCAGGGCATCTTACGAGCAGTACTTC
CDR3: CSARDGRASYEQYF

D: .
V: TRBV4-3
J: TRBJ2-5
size: many
DNA: TGCGCCAGCAGCCGCCCCATTTTCCGGAGAAGGGAGACCCAGTACTTC
CDR3: CASSRPIFRRRETQYF

D: .
V: TRBV2
J: TRBJ2-2
size: many
DNA: TGTGCCAGCAGTGAGGACCCGGGGACGAACACCGGGGAGCTGTTTTTT
CDR3: CASSEDPGTNTGELFF

D: .
V: TRBV27
J: TRBJ2-7
size: .
DNA: TGTGCCAGCAGTTCGTCCTCGGGACTCAAAAACTACGAGCAGTACTTC
CDR3: CASSSSSGLKNYEQYF

D: .
V: TRBV14
J: TRBJ2-5
size: many
DNA: TGTGCCAGCAGCCAAGGCGACGGGGGTGAGACCCAGTACTTC
CDR3: CASSQGDGGETQYF

D: .
V: TRBV27
J: TRBJ2-7
size: .
DNA: TGTGCCAGCAGTGAGAACTGGGGAGCCACCTACGAGCAGTACTTC
CDR3: CASSENWGATYEQYF

D: .
V: TRBV29-1
J: TRBJ1-1
size: many
DNA: TGCAGCGTCGAGACCGTGAACACTGAAGCTTTCTTT
CDR3: CSVETVNTEAFF

D: .
V: TRBV15
J: TRBJ1-5
size: few
DNA: TGTGCCACCAGCAGAGGAGGCGGCCAGCCCCAGCATTTT
CDR3: CATSRGGGQPQHF

D: .
V: TRBV4-3
J: TRBJ2-3
size: many
DNA: TGCGCCAGCAGCCTTGACCGGGGCACAGATACGCAGTATTTT
CDR3: CASSLDRGTDTQYF

D: .
V: TRBV18
J: TRBJ2-1
size: .
DNA: TGTGCCAGCTCACTCGGGGCCTACAATGAGCAGTTCTTC
CDR3: CASSLGAYNEQFF

D: .
V: TRBV5-1
J: TRBJ2-7
size: many
DNA: TGCGCCAGCAGCTTGGGGTCGTACCCCTACGAGCAGTACTTC
CDR3: CASSLGSYPYEQYF

D: TRBD2
V: TRBV6-2/TRBV6-3
J: TRBJ2-7
size: many
DNA: TGTGCCAGCAGCGGTAGCGGGGGGCTGGAGCAGTACTTC
CDR3: CASSGSGGLEQYF

D: .
V: TRBV15
J: TRBJ1-5
size: .
DNA: TGTGCCACCAGCAGAGATGGCAGTTATAGCAATCAGCCCCAGCATTTT
CDR3: CATSRDGSYSNQPQHF

D: .
V: TRBV5-6
J: TRBJ1-2
size: .
DNA: TGTGCCAGCAGCTTGGTGGCGGGAAAGGGCTACACCTTC
CDR3: CASSLVAGKGYTF

D: .
V: TRBV21-1
J: TRBJ1-4
size: many
DNA: TGTGCCAGCAGCAAAGCACGGGACAGGCCTAAAGATGAAAAACTGTTTTTT
CDR3: CASSKARDRPKDEKLFF

D: .
V: TRBV6-5
J: TRBJ1-5
size: few
DNA: TGTGCCAGCAGTTACACCCGCCAAACCCGTCAGCCCCAGCATTTT
CDR3: CASSYTRQTRQPQHF

D: .
V: TRBV15
J: TRBJ2-2
size: .
DNA: TGTGCCACCAGCAGAGGTCAAGGGACCGGGGAGCTGTTTTTT
CDR3: CATSRGQGTGELFF

D: .
V: TRBV5-6
J: TRBJ2-1
size: .
DNA: TGTGCCATGGGCCCCGGGGGACTCCGCAATGAGCAGTTCTTC
CDR3: CAMGPGGLRNEQFF

D: .
V: TRBV11-2
J: TRBJ2-3
size: few
DNA: TGTGCCAGCAGCCCATTCATCGTTGGGGCAGATACGCAGTATTTT
CDR3: CASSPFIVGADTQYF

D: .
V: TRBV7-9
J: TRBJ2-5
size: .
DNA: TGTGCCAGCAGCCCGCCTAGGGGGGTCCGGGAGACCCAGTACTTC
CDR3: CASSPPRGVRETQYF

D: TRBD1
V: TRBV29-1
J: TRBJ1-5
size: many
DNA: TGCAGCGTTTTTACGGGACAGGGGCCCCAGCCCCAGCATTTT
CDR3: CSVFTGQGPQPQHF

D: .
V: TRBV7-8
J: TRBJ2-2
size: .
DNA: TGTGTCAGCAGCTTAGGGGTGGGGGGACCGAACACCGGGGAGCTGTTTTTT
CDR3: CVSSLGVGGPNTGELFF

D: TRBD1
V: TRBV9
J: TRBJ2-7
size: many
DNA: TGTGCCAGCAGCGTAGGGGGACAGGGCTACGAGCAGTACTTC
CDR3: CASSVGGQGYEQYF

D: .
V: TRBV6-5
J: TRBJ2-1
size: few
DNA: TGTGCCAGCAGTTACGGTGGGACCAATGAGCAGTTCTTC
CDR3: CASSYGGTNEQFF